This T cell receptor (beta chain) was identified in a study of cytomegalovirus exposure and HLA in healthy donors. The PCR contained 60 Vbeta and 13 Jbeta primers. Sequencing was performed with immunoSEQ multiplex PCR; in TCRdb, only in-frame clones are kept and a portion is missing. The sample lists around 150,000 clones, approximately 77% occurring once. Notes on the study in general: Later findings reportedly placed an Asian-associated ancestry cluster below the roughly 700-donor mean for N-insertions.

The length of the CDR3 is 15 residues. With 4 bases removed from V and 8 bases from J, the gap between germline ends came to 21 bases. The germline V gene encodes CDR1 SGHRS and CDR2 YFSETQ. A remark on this clone: Its antigen is unidentified.

V gene TRBV5-1 combines with J gene TRBJ1-1; D is undetermined. This clonotype originated in a woman aged 40 to 50 in good health and CMV-seronegative. The sequenced sample consisted of PBMCs. For the CDR3, the DNA is TGCGCCAGCAGCCAAAGCGGGTCGGTAGACCGCGAAGCTTTCTTT. Its translation is CASSQSGSVDREAFF.